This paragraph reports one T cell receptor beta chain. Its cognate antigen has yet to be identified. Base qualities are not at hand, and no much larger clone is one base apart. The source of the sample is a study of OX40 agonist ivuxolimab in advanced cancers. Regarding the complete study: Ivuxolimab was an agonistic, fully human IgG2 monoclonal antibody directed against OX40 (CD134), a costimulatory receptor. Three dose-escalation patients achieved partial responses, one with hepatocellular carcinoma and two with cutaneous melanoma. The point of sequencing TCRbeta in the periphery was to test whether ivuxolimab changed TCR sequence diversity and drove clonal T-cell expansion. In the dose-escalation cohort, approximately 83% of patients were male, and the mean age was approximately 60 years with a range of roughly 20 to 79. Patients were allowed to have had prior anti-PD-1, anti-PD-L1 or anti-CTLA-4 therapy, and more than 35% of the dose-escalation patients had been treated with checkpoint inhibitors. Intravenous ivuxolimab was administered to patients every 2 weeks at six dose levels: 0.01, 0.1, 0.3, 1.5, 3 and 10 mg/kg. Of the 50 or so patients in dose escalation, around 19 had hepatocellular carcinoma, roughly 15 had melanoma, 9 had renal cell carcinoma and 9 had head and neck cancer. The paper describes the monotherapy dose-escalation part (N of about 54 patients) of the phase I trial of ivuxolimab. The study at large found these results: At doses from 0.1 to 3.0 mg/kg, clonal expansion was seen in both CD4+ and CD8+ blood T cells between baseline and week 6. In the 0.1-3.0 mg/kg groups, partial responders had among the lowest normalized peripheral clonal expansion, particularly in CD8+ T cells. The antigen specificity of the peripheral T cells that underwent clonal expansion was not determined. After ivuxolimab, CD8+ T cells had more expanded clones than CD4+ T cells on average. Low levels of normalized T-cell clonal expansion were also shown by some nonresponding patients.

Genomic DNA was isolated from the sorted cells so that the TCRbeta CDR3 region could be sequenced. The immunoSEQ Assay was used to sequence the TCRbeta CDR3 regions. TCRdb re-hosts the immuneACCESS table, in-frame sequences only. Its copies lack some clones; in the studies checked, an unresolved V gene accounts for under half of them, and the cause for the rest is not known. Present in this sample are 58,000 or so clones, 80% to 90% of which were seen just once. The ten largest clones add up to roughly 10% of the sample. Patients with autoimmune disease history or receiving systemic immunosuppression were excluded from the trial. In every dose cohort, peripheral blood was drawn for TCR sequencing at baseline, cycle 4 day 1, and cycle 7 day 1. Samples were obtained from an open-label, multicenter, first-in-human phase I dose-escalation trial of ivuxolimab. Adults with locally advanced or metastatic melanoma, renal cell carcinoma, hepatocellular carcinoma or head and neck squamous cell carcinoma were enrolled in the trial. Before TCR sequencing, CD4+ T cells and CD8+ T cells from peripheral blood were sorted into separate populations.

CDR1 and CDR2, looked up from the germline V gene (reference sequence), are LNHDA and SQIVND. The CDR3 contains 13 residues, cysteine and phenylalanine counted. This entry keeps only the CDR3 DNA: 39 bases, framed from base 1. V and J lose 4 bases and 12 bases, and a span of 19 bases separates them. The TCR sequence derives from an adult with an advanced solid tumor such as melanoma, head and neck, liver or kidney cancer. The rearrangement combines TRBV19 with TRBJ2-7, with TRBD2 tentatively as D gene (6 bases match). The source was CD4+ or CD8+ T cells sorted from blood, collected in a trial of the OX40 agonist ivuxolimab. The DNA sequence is TGTGCCAGTAGTACACGGGACTCCTCTCGGCTGTACTTC. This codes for CASSTRDSSRLYF.